This T cell receptor (beta chain) was observed in a study of cytomegalovirus exposure and HLA in healthy donors. Researchers ran the PCR with 60 Vbeta and 13 Jbeta primers. Assay: immunoSEQ multiplex PCR; the TCRdb copy retains only in-frame clones and omits some. The sample shows under 200,000 clones, around four fifths of them seen only once. In germline, CDR1 is MDHEN, CDR2 SYDVKM. V lost 5 bases, J lost 8 bases, and 14 bases stayed unmatched. The CDR3 is made up of 16 amino acids. J is TRBJ2-1 and V is TRBV28, with TRBD2 matching over 8 bases. The TCR was taken from a woman between 45 and 60 years old in good health and CMV-seropositive. Sequenced sample: PBMCs. The CDR3 DNA reads as TGTGCCAGCAGTCCTGCTGGTGCGGGAGGTTTGGATGAGCAGTTCTTC. As protein: CASSPAGAGGLDEQFF.